This T cell receptor beta chain was recovered during a study of cytomegalovirus exposure and HLA in healthy donors. Overall study findings and caveats: Certain indistinguishable V segments, among them TRBV6-2 and TRBV6-3, were excluded. A missense variant in DCLRE1C was later tied to TCR beta V- and J-gene trimming. Using the classifier, cytomegalovirus status was reportedly diagnosed with high specificity and sensitivity.

Germline lookup yields CDR1 SGDLS and CDR2 YYNGEE. The V gene lost 2 bases and the J gene lost 0 bases, with 10 bases spanning the gap. This CDR3 has 15 amino acids. It was with 60 Vbeta and 13 Jbeta primers that the PCR ran. Libraries were prepared by immunoSEQ multiplex PCR; TCRdb keeps only in-frame clonotypes and omits some of them. The top ten clones hold just over 8.5% of a sample with more than 90,000 clones, almost 70% of them seen once. There are a few counts of this clone. Its antigen is not identified. The receptor was derived from a man younger than 40 in good health and CMV-seropositive. V gene TRBV9 combines with J gene TRBJ2-3; the D gene is possibly TRBD2 (5 bases). The sample comprised PBMCs. CDR3 coding DNA: TGTGCCAGCAGCGTCGGAGGAGCCAGCACAGATACGCAGTATTTT. Residues: CASSVGGASTDTQYF. The full variable domain, rest sourced from reference TRBV9 and TRBJ2-3, is DSGVTQTPKHLITATGQRVTLRCSPRSGDLSVYWYQQSLDQGLQFLIQYYNGEERAKGNILERFSAQQFPDLHSELNLSSLELGDSALYFCASSVGGASTDTQYFGPGTRLTVL.